The sequence of this T cell receptor (beta chain) was determined in a study of blood T cell repertoires in COVID-19. Across the whole study: There were acute and convalescent COVID-19 samples, and they came from the United States, Italy and Spain. From T cells, B-cell-depleted T cells, or PBMCs came the material, which was cDNA or gDNA.

Germline V gene data show CDR1 as SGHTS and CDR2 as YDEGEE. This CDR3 is 18 amino acids long. Trimming took 1 base from V and 0 from J, leaving 17 bases between them. Original methodology: Amplified reference gene primers provided the basis for estimating nucleated cell counts. Measured with immunoSEQ multiplex PCR; TCRdb has only the in-frame clones, and not every one. That table supplies the V and J calls and clone size; D and trimming were determined from the DNA. The sample carries 70,000 to 80,000 clones, 85% to 90% recorded once. The rearrangement joins TRBV5-8 to TRBJ1-5, with D possibly matching TRBD1 (5 bases). This receptor was obtained from a man older than 75 in a cohort sampled during active COVID-19. Sequencing was carried out using peripheral blood. The CDR3 spells CASSLRGSLEDSNQPQHF. As DNA, the CDR3 is TGTGCCAGCAGCTTGAGGGGAAGCTTAGAGGATAGCAATCAGCCCCAGCATTTT.